A single T cell receptor (beta chain) is shown here with its context. What it recognizes is unknown. PCR primers comprised 60 Vbeta and 13 Jbeta primers. TCRdb keeps only in-frame clones here, not all; method: immunoSEQ multiplex PCR. The sample holds about 94,000 clones, more than 75% seen once. These data originate in a study of cytomegalovirus exposure and HLA in healthy donors. CDR1 and CDR2 (germline): SGHTA, FQGNSA. The CDR3 is made up of 17 amino acids. Deletions cut 4 bases from V and 2 bases from J, with 18 bases between. The study, taken as a whole, reports: Apparent HLA restriction characterized most CMV-associated TCR beta chains in a later analysis.

The rearrangement joins TRBV7-2 to TRBJ1-5; D is perhaps TRBD1 (5 bases). Specimen: PBMCs. The sequence derives from a human donor in good health. Here the CDR3 DNA reads TGTGCCAGCAGCTCAACTATCACCCTAGGGGGCAATCAGCCCCAGCATTTT. It specifies CASSSTITLGGNQPQHF.